The clone carrying this T cell receptor beta chain has just a few counts. The antigen is undetermined. The sample belongs to a study of T cells in Graves' hyperthyroidism and ophthalmopathy. The CDR3 length is 15 residues. With 2 bases clipped from V and 5 bases from J, the junction kept 2 bases outside the gene matches. CDR1 is LGHNA, CDR2 YNFKEQ, per germline. RNA transcripts provided the source from which TCR beta CDR3 regions were amplified. The TCR CDR3 was amplified in a first-round RT-PCR using the HTBI primer set. In TCRdb, the multiplex PCR reads were re-called with MiXCR into one record per CDR3 protein. In the table there are approximately 570,000 distinct CDR3 sequences, 15% to 20% of which are singletons. Study-level findings and limits: Ophthalmopathy was predicted by the model a median of roughly 6 months ahead of onset. Among clonotypes expanded in thyroid above 0.001, most were also found in blood. Using 13 V-J features, a model discriminated ophthalmopathy from stable hyperthyroidism.

Specimen: blood. The clonotype was recovered from a man between 35 and 55 years old with Graves' ophthalmopathy. The V call is TRBV4-2, the J call TRBJ2-1, with 11 bases that match TRBD2. The chain's CDR3 is CASSQTGLADNEQFF. The DNA for the CDR3 is TGTGCCAGCAGCCAAACGGGACTAGCGGACAATGAGCAGTTCTTC.